These T cell receptor beta chains were read from a single sample in a study of blood T cell repertoires in COVID-19. The table came from immunoSEQ multiplex PCR; TCRdb's copy has only in-frame clones and leaves some out. The table has 200,000 to 250,000 clones, just over 85% seen once. The sequencing sample was made of PBMCs or T cells enriched from blood (not recorded which). The receptors were sampled from a woman between 40 and 50 years old with acute COVID-19. Each CDR3 is given with its conserved first and last residue. The D gene is left open where the match is weak. Only part of the rows carry a size: once, few, many, or a class if the clone is expanded.

j_call v_call clone_size d_call cdr3_aa cdr3_nt
TRBJ1-2 TRBV7-3 NA NA CASSLGSRGKNYGYTF TGTGCCAGCAGCTTAGGCTCGAGGGGGAAAAACTATGGCTACACCTTC
TRBJ2-5 TRBV5-1 NA TRBD2 CASSPGGADQETQYF TGCGCCAGCAGCCCCGGGGGGGCGGACCAAGAGACCCAGTACTTC
TRBJ1-5 TRBV6-5 NA TRBD1 CASNPTGDSNQPQHF TGTGCCAGCAACCCGACAGGGGATAGCAATCAGCCCCAGCATTTT
TRBJ2-5 TRBV5-1 NA TRBD2 CASSLVGGQETQYF TGCGCCAGCAGCTTGGTCGGGGGGCAAGAGACCCAGTACTTC
TRBJ1-1 TRBV6-5 NA NA CASTGRNTEAFF TGTGCCAGCACCGGGAGGAACACTGAAGCTTTCTTT
TRBJ2-7 TRBV10-2 few TRBD2 CASSEAGTSGYPYEQYF TGCGCCAGCAGTGAGGCAGGGACTAGCGGCTATCCCTACGAGCAGTACTTC
TRBJ2-1 TRBV12-5 NA TRBD2 CASGAPASGRYNEQFF TGTGCTAGTGGTGCCCCGGCTAGCGGGAGGTACAATGAGCAGTTCTTC
TRBJ2-1 TRBV19 NA TRBD1 CASSIYSEQGEQFF TGTGCCAGTAGTATCTACTCTGAACAGGGGGAGCAGTTCTTC
TRBJ2-2 TRBV27 NA NA CASSQMPGTGELFF TGTGCCAGCAGTCAAATGCCGGGGACCGGGGAGCTGTTTTTT
TRBJ2-7 TRBV5-1 once NA CASSAGSKYEQYF TGCGCCAGCAGCGCGGGGTCAAAATACGAGCAGTACTTC
TRBJ2-5 TRBV6-1 NA TRBD2 CASSVQSAGGLQETQYF TGTGCCAGCAGTGTCCAAAGTGCGGGGGGACTCCAAGAGACCCAGTACTTC
TRBJ1-3 TRBV7-9 NA NA CASSIRHGVGNTIYF TGTGCCAGCAGCATCCGACACGGGGTAGGAAACACCATATATTTT
TRBJ2-1 TRBV27 NA NA CASSPLSGSNNEQFF TGTGCCAGCAGTCCCCTTTCCGGGTCCAACAATGAGCAGTTCTTC
TRBJ2-3 TRBV6-5 NA TRBD1 CASSYGDRDRTDTQYF TGTGCCAGCAGTTACGGGGACAGGGATCGGACAGATACGCAGTATTTT
TRBJ1-1 TRBV6-5 NA NA CASSPPFAEAFF TGTGCCAGCAGTCCCCCTTTTGCTGAAGCTTTCTTT
TRBJ1-4 TRBV19 NA NA CASSIVSGNGKLFF TGTGCCAGTAGTATAGTTTCGGGGAACGGAAAACTGTTTTTT
TRBJ1-1 TRBV29-1 NA NA CSVEEGGYAEAFF TGCAGCGTTGAAGAGGGGGGTTATGCTGAAGCTTTCTTT
TRBJ2-1 TRBV7-6 NA NA CASSLVDWNEQFF TGTGCCAGCAGCTTAGTCGACTGGAATGAGCAGTTCTTC
TRBJ1-1 TRBV20-1 NA NA CSASWYRGRTEAFF TGCAGTGCTAGTTGGTATCGGGGTCGGACTGAAGCTTTCTTT
TRBJ2-1 TRBV29-1 NA NA CSVEDSYYNEQFF TGCAGCGTTGAGGACAGTTACTACAATGAGCAGTTCTTC
TRBJ1-1 TRBV12-3/TRBV12-4 NA TRBD1 CASRTTGGEAFF TGTGCCAGCAGGACTACAGGGGGCGAAGCTTTCTTT
TRBJ1-1 TRBV5-1 NA NA CASSLWFSGSTTEAFF TGCGCCAGCAGCTTGTGGTTTTCAGGAAGCACAACTGAAGCTTTCTTT
TRBJ1-4 TRBV6-5 NA NA CASSYGGATNEKLFF TGTGCCAGCAGTTACGGCGGTGCAACTAATGAAAAACTGTTTTTT
TRBJ2-1 TRBV9 once NA CASSPEGLNEQFF TGTGCCAGCAGCCCCGAGGGCTTGAATGAGCAGTTCTTC
TRBJ1-2 TRBV7-9 NA TRBD1 CASSLYPDRGSGYTF TGTGCCAGCAGCTTATACCCCGACAGGGGAAGTGGCTACACCTTC
TRBJ2-5 TRBV9 NA TRBD2 CASSVGGSGGLQETQYF TGTGCCAGCAGCGTAGGAGGGAGCGGGGGGCTTCAAGAGACCCAGTACTTC
TRBJ2-3 TRBV7-6 NA NA CASSLGAGNTDTQYF TGTGCCAGCAGCTTAGGGGCGGGGAATACAGATACGCAGTATTTT
TRBJ2-7 TRBV5-8 once TRBD2 CASNFYSGYEQYF TGTGCCAGCAATTTTTATAGCGGGTACGAGCAGTACTTC
TRBJ2-7 TRBV5-4 NA TRBD2 CASSFRTSDEQYF TGTGCCAGCAGCTTTCGGACTAGCGACGAGCAGTACTTC
TRBJ1-2 TRBV19 NA NA CASSFAGVGYGYTF TGTGCCAGTAGCTTTGCAGGGGTGGGCTATGGCTACACCTTC
TRBJ1-2 TRBV24-1 once NA CATSDADSVRGYTF TGTGCCACCAGTGACGCGGACAGCGTAAGGGGCTACACCTTC
TRBJ1-1 TRBV14 NA TRBD1 CASSPHRGGNTEAFF TGTGCCAGCAGCCCACACAGGGGAGGGAACACTGAAGCTTTCTTT
TRBJ2-2 TRBV6-5 NA NA CASKKGQISTGELFF TGTGCCAGCAAGAAGGGACAAATATCAACGGGGGAGCTGTTTTTT
TRBJ2-1 TRBV5-6 NA TRBD2 CASSLAGSGGPRNEQFF TGTGCCAGCAGCTTGGCCGGTAGCGGGGGCCCTCGCAATGAGCAGTTCTTC
TRBJ2-7 TRBV9 NA TRBD1 CASSERQGSEQYF TGTGCCAGCAGCGAGAGACAGGGAAGCGAGCAGTACTTC
TRBJ2-1 TRBV7-2 NA NA CASSFQRNEQFF TGTGCCAGCAGCTTCCAGCGCAATGAGCAGTTCTTC
TRBJ2-2 TRBV11-3 NA NA CASSRARDTGELFF TGTGCCAGCTCCCGGGCCAGGGATACCGGGGAGCTGTTTTTT
TRBJ2-7 TRBV10-3 NA NA CAISDTSTYEQYF TGTGCCATCAGTGACACTTCTACCTACGAGCAGTACTTC
TRBJ1-5 TRBV19 NA NA CASSIRQVRNQPQHF TGTGCCAGTAGTATCCGACAGGTTCGGAATCAGCCCCAGCATTTT
TRBJ1-2 TRBV19 NA NA CASSMAGGNYGYTF TGTGCCAGTAGTATGGCCGGCGGAAACTATGGCTACACCTTC
TRBJ1-1 TRBV7-9 few NA CASTVKDSEAFF TGTGCCAGCACCGTCAAGGACTCAGAAGCTTTCTTT
TRBJ2-3 TRBV9 medium-sized NA CASSVGLTFTDTQYF TGTGCCAGCAGCGTCGGACTCACATTCACAGATACGCAGTATTTT
TRBJ2-2 TRBV7-3 NA TRBD2 CASSLNSGGTGELFF TGTGCCAGCAGCTTAAACAGCGGGGGAACCGGGGAGCTGTTTTTT
TRBJ2-4 TRBV23-1 NA NA CASSHPHRAKNIQYF TGCGCCAGCAGTCACCCGCACAGGGCCAAAAACATTCAGTACTTC
TRBJ1-6 TRBV18 NA TRBD1 CASSPITGGNSPLHF TGTGCCAGCTCACCAATCACAGGGGGCAACTCACCCCTCCACTTT